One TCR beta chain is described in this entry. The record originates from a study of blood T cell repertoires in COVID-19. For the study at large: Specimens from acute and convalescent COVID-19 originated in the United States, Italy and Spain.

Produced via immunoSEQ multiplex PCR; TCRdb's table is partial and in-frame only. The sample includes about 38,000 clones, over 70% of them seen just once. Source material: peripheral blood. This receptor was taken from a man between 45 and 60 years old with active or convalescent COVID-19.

This CDR3 is CASSLAPTREKLFF. CDR3 coding DNA: TGCGCCAGCAGCTTGGCCCCGACACGGGAAAAACTGTTTTTT. V gene TRBV5-1 combines with J gene TRBJ1-4; D remains unclear. The V and J ends lost 0 bases and 8 bases respectively, with 11 bases between them. Germline loops: CDR1 SGHRS, CDR2 YFSETQ. The CDR3 spans 14 residues.